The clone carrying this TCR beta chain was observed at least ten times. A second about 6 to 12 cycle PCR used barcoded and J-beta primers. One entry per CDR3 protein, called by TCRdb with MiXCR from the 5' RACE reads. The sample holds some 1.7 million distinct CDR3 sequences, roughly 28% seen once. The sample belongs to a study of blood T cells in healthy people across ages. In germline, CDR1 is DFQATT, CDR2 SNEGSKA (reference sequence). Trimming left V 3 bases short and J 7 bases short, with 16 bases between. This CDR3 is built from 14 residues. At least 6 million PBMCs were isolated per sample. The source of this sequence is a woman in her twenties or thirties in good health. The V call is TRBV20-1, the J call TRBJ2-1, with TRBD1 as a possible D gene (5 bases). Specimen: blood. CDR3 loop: CSASTAQALNEQFF. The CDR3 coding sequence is TGCAGTGCTAGCACCGCACAGGCCCTTAATGAGCAGTTCTTC.